This T cell receptor beta chain comes out of a study of T cell clusters in autoimmune cytopenias. Whole-study context: TRB sequencing had a median around 52,000 reads and about 2,500 distinct clonotypes per sample.

Whole-study findings and limits: TRB repertoire shifts in secondary cytopenia and chronic lymphocytic leukemia mostly reflected lymphoma, not autoimmunity. No cluster-lack signature appeared between secondary cytopenia and chronic lymphocytic leukemia patients, apparently due to lymphoma masking.

TRB amplification used approximately 270 ng of peripheral blood genomic DNA. TRB rearrangements were amplified by touch-down multiplex PCR with mixed TRB-A/B primers. TCRdb reanalyzed the multiplex PCR reads and collapses them to one entry per CDR3 protein, without DNA. The sample table sets out about 5,900 distinct CDR3 sequences. Germline V lookup: CDR1 SGHNT, CDR2 YYREEE (reference sequence). CDR3 length: 14 residues. As for this clonotype: The antigen is not known.

The chain is built from TRBV5-4 and TRBJ2-1; with no DNA, the TCRdb D assignment of TRBD1 cannot be verified. The sample taken for sequencing was peripheral blood. This clonotype originated in a human donor with an autoimmune cytopenia or autoimmune hepatitis (not recorded which). The CDR3 here is CASSGRDRAYEQFF.